The subject of this entry is one T cell receptor beta chain. The data derive from a study of blood T cell repertoires in COVID-19. As for the study in general: COVID-19 samples collected from the United States, Italy and Spain covered acute and convalescent phases. In each case, the material was cDNA or gDNA derived from T cells, B-cell-depleted T cells, or PBMCs.

Study processing details: Amplification with reference gene primers provided the estimates of nucleated cell counts. Assay: immunoSEQ multiplex PCR; the TCRdb copy retains only in-frame clones and omits some. That table gives V, J and clone size, and the DNA gave D and trimming. This table holds 130,000 or so clones, 80% to 90% found once. From germline, CDR1 is LGHDT and CDR2 YNNKEL (reference sequence). The CDR3 is 16 amino acids. Trimming stripped 1 base from V and 6 bases from J, with 16 bases between. The origin of this receptor is a man between 45 and 60 years old with active COVID-19. Source material: peripheral blood. This sequence joins TRBV3-1 (or the pseudogene TRBV3-2) and TRBJ1-3, with D maybe TRBD1 (5 bases). The CDR3 region is CASSQAALGLINTIYF. As DNA, the CDR3 is TGTGCCAGCAGCCAAGCGGCGCTGGGACTAATAAACACCATATATTTT.